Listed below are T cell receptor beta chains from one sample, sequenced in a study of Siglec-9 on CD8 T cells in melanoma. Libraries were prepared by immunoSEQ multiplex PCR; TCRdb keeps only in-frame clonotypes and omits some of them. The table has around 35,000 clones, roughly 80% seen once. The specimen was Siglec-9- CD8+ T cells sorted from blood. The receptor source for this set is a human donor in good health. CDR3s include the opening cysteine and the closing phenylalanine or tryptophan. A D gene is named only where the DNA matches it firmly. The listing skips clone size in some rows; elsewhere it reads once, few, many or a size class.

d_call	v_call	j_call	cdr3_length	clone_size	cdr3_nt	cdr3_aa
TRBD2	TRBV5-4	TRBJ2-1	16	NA	TGTGCCAGCAGCTTCCCCGGGAGGGCCGGAAGCAATGAGCAGTTCTTC	CASSFPGRAGSNEQFF
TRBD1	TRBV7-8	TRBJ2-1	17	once	TGTGCCAGCAGCCAAGGGACAGGGGCCGAATTAGCGTATGAGCAGTTCTTC	CASSQGTGAELAYEQFF
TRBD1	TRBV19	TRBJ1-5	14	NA	TGTGCCAGTACCATAGACAGGGGCAAAGGGCCCCAGCATTTT	CASTIDRGKGPQHF
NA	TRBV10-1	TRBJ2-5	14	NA	TGCGCCAGCAGTGAGGGGGGGCTAGGCGAGACCCAGTACTTC	CASSEGGLGETQYF
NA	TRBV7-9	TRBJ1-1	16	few	TGTGCCAGCAGCTTATCGGGGGCGACGGGGGACACTGAAGCTTTCTTT	CASSLSGATGDTEAFF
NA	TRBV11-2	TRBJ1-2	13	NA	TGTGCCAGCAGCCCCCTCGAGGAGGATGGCTACACCTTC	CASSPLEEDGYTF
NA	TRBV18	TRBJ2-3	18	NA	TGTGCCAGCTCACCCGAATTTAGGATTCGCCGCGGGCCAGATACGCAGTATTTT	CASSPEFRIRRGPDTQYF
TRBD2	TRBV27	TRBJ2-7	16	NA	TGTGCCAGCAGTCCACTAGCGGGGAGGGCTTCCTACGAGCAGTACTTC	CASSPLAGRASYEQYF
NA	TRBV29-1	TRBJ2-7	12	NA	TGCAGCGTTGGGGTCCCTCGGGGGGAGCAGTACTTC	CSVGVPRGEQYF
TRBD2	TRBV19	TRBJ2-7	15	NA	TGTGCCAGTAGTATACCAGCGGGAGGATCCTACGAGCAGTACTTC	CASSIPAGGSYEQYF
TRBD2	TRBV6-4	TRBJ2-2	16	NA	TGTGCCAGCAAAGATGGTGGAGCGGGAGCGACCGGGGAGCTGTTTTTT	CASKDGGAGATGELFF
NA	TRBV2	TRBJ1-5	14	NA	TGTGCCAGCAGTGGCCAGACTAGCAATCAGCCCCAGCATTTT	CASSGQTSNQPQHF
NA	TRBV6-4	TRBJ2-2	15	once	TGTGCCAGCAGCGAATATAGCGCGAACACCGGGGAGCTGTTTTTT	CASSEYSANTGELFF
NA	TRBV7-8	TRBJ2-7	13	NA	TGTGCCAGCAGCCCCGGGGGTGTTTACGAGCAGTACTTC	CASSPGGVYEQYF
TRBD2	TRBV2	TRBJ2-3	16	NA	TGTGCCAGCAGTGAAGGAGCTACTAGCGGCACAGATACGCAGTATTTT	CASSEGATSGTDTQYF
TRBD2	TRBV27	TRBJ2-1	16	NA	TGTGCCAGCAGTTCCCCGGGACTAGCGGGAGACCTTGAGCAGTTCTTC	CASSSPGLAGDLEQFF
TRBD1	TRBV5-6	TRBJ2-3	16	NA	TGTGCCAGCAGCCCCACCGGGACAGGGGGCACAGATACGCAGTATTTT	CASSPTGTGGTDTQYF
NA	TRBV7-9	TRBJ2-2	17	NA	TGTGCCAGCAGCTCCCTTCTTTACGACGAGAACACCGGGGAGCTGTTTTTT	CASSSLLYDENTGELFF
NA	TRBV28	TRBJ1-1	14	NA	TGTGCCAGCAGTTTTATGGGGGGAAACACTGAAGCTTTCTTT	CASSFMGGNTEAFF
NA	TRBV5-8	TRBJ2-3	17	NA	TGTGCCAGCAGCCGTGCCACTAGGATAGCAATTGCAGATACGCAGTATTTT	CASSRATRIAIADTQYF
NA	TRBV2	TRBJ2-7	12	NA	TGTGCCAGCAGTGATTCCCGGGGCGAGCAGTACTTC	CASSDSRGEQYF
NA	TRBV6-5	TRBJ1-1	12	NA	TGTGCCAGCAGTTATGCAGGGGAGTTAGGTGTCTTT	CASSYAGELGVF
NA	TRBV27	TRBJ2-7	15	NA	TGTGCCAGCAGTAGCCGTGGGGGGGCGGTTTACGAGCAGTACTTC	CASSSRGGAVYEQYF
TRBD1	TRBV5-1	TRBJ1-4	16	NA	TGCGCCAGCAGCGCTGGACAGGGTTGGAGTAATGAAAAACTGTTTTTT	CASSAGQGWSNEKLFF
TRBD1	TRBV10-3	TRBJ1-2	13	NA	TGTGCCATAGAGGACAGGAGTAACTATGGCTACACCTTC	CAIEDRSNYGYTF
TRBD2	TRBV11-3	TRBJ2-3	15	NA	TGTGCCAGCAGTTACACTAGCGGAAAAGGGGATACGCAGTATTTT	CASSYTSGKGDTQYF
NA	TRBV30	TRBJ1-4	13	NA	TGTGCCTGGAGTGTGATGCTGAATGAAAAACTGTTTTTT	CAWSVMLNEKLFF
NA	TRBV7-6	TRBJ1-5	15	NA	TGTGCCAGCAGTTCCGGGACATATAGCAATCAGCCCCAGCATTTT	CASSSGTYSNQPQHF
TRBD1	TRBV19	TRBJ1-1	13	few	TGTGCCAGTGATCGCAGGGGGGACACTGAAGCTTTCTTT	CASDRRGDTEAFF
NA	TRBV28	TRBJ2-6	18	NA	TGTGCCAGCAGTTTAAAGGGGACACCTTTCTCTGGGGCCAACGTCCTGACTTTC	CASSLKGTPFSGANVLTF
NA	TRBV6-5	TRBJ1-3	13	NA	TGTGCCAGCGAAGGGGGCTCTGGAAACACCATATATTTT	CASEGGSGNTIYF
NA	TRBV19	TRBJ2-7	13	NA	TGTGCCAGTAGTATTGGCGGGTCCTACGAGCAGTACTTC	CASSIGGSYEQYF
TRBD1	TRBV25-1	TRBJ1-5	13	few	TGTGCCAGCAGGTACAGGGGCCCGTGGCCCCAGCATTTT	CASRYRGPWPQHF
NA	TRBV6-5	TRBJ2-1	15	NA	TGTGCCAGCAGTTACGTGAATGCTTACTACAATGAGCAGTTCTTC	CASSYVNAYYNEQFF
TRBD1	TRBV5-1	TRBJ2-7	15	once	TGCGCCAGCAGCTGGTACAGGGGGCCCTCCTACGAGCAGTACTTC	CASSWYRGPSYEQYF
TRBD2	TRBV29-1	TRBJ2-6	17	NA	TGCAGCGTTGGCATAGGACTAGCGGGAGCAGGGGCCAACGTCCTGACTTTC	CSVGIGLAGAGANVLTF
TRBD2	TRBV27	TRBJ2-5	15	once	TGTGCCAGTGCGGGGACTAGCGGGGCCCAAGAGACCCAGTACTTC	CASAGTSGAQETQYF
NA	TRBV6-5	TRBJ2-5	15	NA	TGTGCCAGCAGTTACTCCGGGGGCCACCAAGAGACCCAGTACTTC	CASSYSGGHQETQYF
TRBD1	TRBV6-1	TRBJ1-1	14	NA	TGTGCCAGCTTGACAGGGGGATTGAACACTGAAGCTTTCTTT	CASLTGGLNTEAFF
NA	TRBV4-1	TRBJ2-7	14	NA	TGCGCCAGCAGTTACGAGGGTTTCTCCTACGAGCAGTACTTC	CASSYEGFSYEQYF
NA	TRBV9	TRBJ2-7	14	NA	TGTGCCAGCAGCCTCCGGGACAACCCCTACGAGCAGTACTTC	CASSLRDNPYEQYF
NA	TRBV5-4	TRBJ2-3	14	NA	TGTGCCAGCAGCTTAAGCTCACAACCGGATACGCAGTATTTT	CASSLSSQPDTQYF